The 11 T cell receptor beta chains below come from one sample, sequenced in a study of shared clonotypes between healthy human individuals. TCRdb's table, derived via immunoSEQ multiplex PCR, lists solely in-frame clones and lacks some. The data contain more than 2 million clones, 85% to 95% of them seen just once; the ten biggest clones take up 0.1% to 0.15%. Material: naive CD4+ T cells sorted from blood. The subset is: CD45RA+ positively selected. Source of these receptors: a man younger than 30 in good health.

The chain joins TRBV7-9 to TRBJ2-5; 11 bases agree with TRBD2. V was pared by 5 bases and J by 2 bases, with 4 bases of the junction left unmatched. The CDR3 extends over 15 amino acids. The germline V gene has CDR1 SEHNR and CDR2 FQNEAQ (reference sequence). CDR3 nucleotides: TGTGCCAGCAGCATTAGCGGGAGGGAACAAGAGACCCAGTACTTC. This gives the protein CASSISGREQETQYF. Looking up the rest from reference TRBV7-9 and TRBJ2-5 gives the full variable domain: DTGVSQNPRHKITKRGQNVTFRCDPISEHNRLYWYRQTLGQGPEFLTYFQNEAQLEKSRLLSDRFSAERPKGSFSTLEIQRTEQGDSAMYLCASSISGREQETQYFGPGTRLLVL.

The chain combines TRBV28 with TRBJ2-3, with 7 nucleotides matching TRBD1. This CDR3 has 15 residues. The germline V gene encodes CDR1 MDHEN and CDR2 SYDVKM. J gave up 7 bases and V 5 bases, and 12 bases lay outside the gene matches. The CDR3, as DNA: TGTGCCAGCAGTCCCCCGGACAGGCTTCAAAATACGCAGTATTTT. Protein product: CASSPPDRLQNTQYF. The complete variable domain, with remaining parts taken from reference TRBV28 and TRBJ2-3, reads DVKVTQSSRYLVKRTGEKVFLECVQDMDHENMFWYRQDPGLGLRLIYFSYDVKMKEKGDIPEGYSVSREKKERFSLILESASTNQTSMYLCASSPPDRLQNTQYFGPGTRLTVL.

This chain connects TRBV9 to TRBJ1-2; TRBD1 agrees at 7 bases. Germline loops: CDR1 SGDLS, CDR2 YYNGEE. The V and J ends lost 4 bases and 2 bases, in that order; junction bases with no gene match: 8. The CDR3 covers 15 residues. This chain's CDR3 is CASSPWGTENYGYTF. The CDR3 DNA is TGTGCCAGCAGCCCCTGGGGGACAGAGAACTATGGCTACACCTTC.

The gene calls are TRBV27 and TRBJ2-3; TRBD1 might be the D (6 bases). The CDR3 has 15 residues. V was clipped by 3 bases and J by 2 bases, with 12 bases between them. Germline CDR1 and CDR2: MNHEY and SMNVEV (reference sequence). CDR3 loop: CASSFVGGNTDTQYF. In DNA, the CDR3 is TGTGCCAGCAGTTTCGTTGGGGGCAACACAGATACGCAGTATTTT.

The V and J genes are TRBV7-9 and TRBJ2-7, with 10 nucleotides matching TRBD2. V lost 4 bases and J lost 4; bases outside the gene matches: 4. The CDR3 runs to 14 residues. The germline V gene encodes CDR1 SEHNR and CDR2 FQNEAQ (reference sequence). The CDR3 reads CASSSSGGAYEQYF. The CDR3 DNA is TGTGCCAGCAGCTCTAGCGGGGGAGCATACGAGCAGTACTTC.

The V and J genes are TRBV4-3 and TRBJ2-7; TRBD2 agrees at 10 bases. Germline trimming cut 0 bases from V and 0 bases from J; bases unmatched to any gene: 5. This CDR3 has 17 amino acids. Germline CDR1 and CDR2: LGHNA and YSLEER. CDR3 DNA: TGCGCCAGCAGCCAAGACGCCACTAGCGGGAACTCCTACGAGCAGTACTTC. Its protein product is CASSQDATSGNSYEQYF.

Comments on this clone: Distinct nucleotide sequences in the sample also encode this CDR3. The J gene is TRBJ2-7, the V gene TRBV5-1; the D is unclear. Trimming left V 3 bases short and J 4 bases short, with 5 bases between. CDR1 and CDR2 from the germline V gene are SGHRS and YFSETQ. There are 11 residues in the CDR3. The CDR3 nucleotides are TGCGCCAGCAGCTCAGAATACGAGCAGTACTTC. This translates into CASSSEYEQYF.

The genes are TRBV11-2 and TRBJ2-3; D may be TRBD1 or TRBD2 (5 bases each). The V gene's germline CDR1 is SGHAT and CDR2 FQNNGV. The V end was cut by 4 bases, the J end by 8 bases, with 25 bases between. This CDR3 has 17 amino acids. CDR3 DNA: TGTGCCAGCAGCTCCCGGCGAGTAGTTTGGGGGAATGGTACGCAGTATTTT. This translates into CASSSRRVVWGNGTQYF.

The chain links TRBV4-1 to TRBJ2-7; 10 bases are shared with TRBD2. After removal of 2 bases from V and 4 bases from J, the junction contained 5 bases not matched to a gene. This CDR3 comprises 15 residues. From germline, CDR1 is MGHRA and CDR2 YSYEKL. The CDR3 region is CASSQPGTSVYEQYF. CDR3 DNA sequence: TGCGCCAGCAGCCAACCCGGGACTAGCGTTTACGAGCAGTACTTC.

The chain is built from TRBV18 and TRBJ2-2; D is unresolved. CDR1 is KGHSH and CDR2 is LQKENI in the germline V gene. CDR3 length equals 15 residues. Trimming removed 1 base at V and 3 bases at J, with 9 bases between. The CDR3 here is CASSPLNSDTGELFF. The CDR3 DNA follows: TGTGCCAGCTCACCACTAAACAGCGACACCGGGGAGCTGTTTTTT.

J is TRBJ1-6 and V is TRBV5-1, with 9 bases lining up with TRBD1. CDR3 length: 16 amino acids. CDR1 SGHRS and CDR2 YFSETQ come from the germline V gene. V gave up 0 bases and J gave up 9 bases; unmatched junction bases: 7. The CDR3 reads CASSLDGTGLGSPLHF. The CDR3 bases are TGCGCCAGCAGCTTGGACGGGACAGGGTTGGGTTCACCCCTCCACTTT.